One and the same sample provided the 8 T cell receptor beta chains below, sequenced in a study of pediatric ulcerative colitis. Measured with immunoSEQ multiplex PCR; TCRdb has only the in-frame clones, and not every one. In the table there are about 25,000 clones, over 65% of which are singletons. During colonoscopy, one to two rectal pinch biopsies were collected. Sequencing was performed on gut tissue. The receptors derive from a boy under 18 with severe ulcerative colitis.

The chain joins TRBV6-1 to TRBJ2-3; 7 bases agree with TRBD2. V dropped 7 bases and J dropped 0; count of bases not matched to a gene: 7. Germline loops: CDR1 MNHNS, CDR2 SASEGT. The length of the CDR3 is 15 residues. CDR3: CASIVAGASTDTQYF. The CDR3, as DNA: TGTGCCAGCATCGTAGCGGGCGCTAGCACAGATACGCAGTATTTT.

The rearrangement links TRBV11-3 to TRBJ2-7; 8 bases are a match to TRBD2. V lost 3 bases to trimming and J lost 2 bases; unmatched junction nucleotides: 15. This CDR3 is built from 18 residues. The V gene's germline CDR1 is SGHNT and CDR2 YENEEA. This chain's CDR3 is CASSFEWGAGTRAYEQYF. In nucleotides, the CDR3 is TGTGCCAGCAGCTTTGAATGGGGCGCCGGGACTAGAGCCTACGAGCAGTACTTC.

The chain combines TRBV6-5 with TRBJ2-7; TRBD2 agrees at 7 bases. V gave up 6 bases and J gave up 3 bases; unmatched junction bases: 8. This CDR3 comprises 14 residues. Germline V gene data show CDR1 as MNHEY and CDR2 as SVGAGI. The CDR3 is CASSTWSGDYEQYF. CDR3 nucleotides: TGTGCCAGCAGCACCTGGAGCGGGGACTACGAGCAGTACTTC.

This clone came up once. The chain joins TRBV29-1 to TRBJ2-1; 13 bases agree with TRBD2. CDR1 is SQVTM and CDR2 is ANQGSEA in the germline V gene. CDR3 length equals 15 residues. Trimming took 7 bases from V and 8 from J; bases not matched to a gene: 11. The CDR3 DNA reads TGCAGCGCCCAAACTAGCGGGAGGGCTTGGGATGAGCAGTTCTTC. This sequence encodes CSAQTSGRAWDEQFF.

A word on this clone: This CDR3 is also generated by other DNA sequences in the sample. This chain joins TRBV5-1 and TRBJ2-7, with D possibly TRBD2 on 7 matching bases. V was shortened by 4 bases and J by 0 bases, with 14 bases between the two germline ends. The germline gives CDR1 SGHRS, CDR2 YFSETQ. The CDR3 contains 15 residues. This chain's CDR3 is CASSPRGGASYEQYF. In DNA, the CDR3 is TGCGCCAGCAGCCCTAGGGGGGGCGCCTCCTACGAGCAGTACTTC.

This clone was seen only a few times. The CDR3 does not end in the conserved phenylalanine or tryptophan, so this is likely a read error. The DNA is omitted, as the CDR3 cannot be located on it reliably, and the CDR3 follows TCRdb's listing. This chain links TRBV7-2 with TRBJ1-1; the table's D call of TRBD1 was not tested on the DNA. CDR1 is SGHTA and CDR2 is FQGNSA in the germline V gene. The CDR3 has 12 residues if both end residues are counted. The CDR3 spells CASSLRQGACEL.

This clone was seen once. The chain has TRBV5-6 and TRBJ1-3; TRBD1 aligns across 7 bases. CDR1 is SGHDT and CDR2 is YYEEEE in the germline V gene. This CDR3 comprises 14 residues. V was pared by 3 bases and J by 6 bases, with 6 bases of the junction left unmatched. The CDR3 DNA follows: TGTGCCAGCAGCTCCGGGACAGCCGAAAACACCATATATTTT. Its protein product is CASSSGTAENTIYF.

This chain connects TRBV29-1 to TRBJ1-3; D not resolved. Trimming pared 4 bases from V and 0 bases from J, leaving 7 bases between. The CDR3 is 13 amino acids. Germline V gene data show CDR1 as SQVTM and CDR2 as ANQGSEA. Here the CDR3 reads CSVVFSSGNTIYF. CDR3 DNA sequence: TGCAGCGTTGTGTTCTCCTCTGGAAACACCATATATTTT.